The T cell receptor (beta chain) under discussion was sequenced for a study of technical replicates of blood from several donors. Germline-derived CDR1 and CDR2 are SGHRS and YFSETQ. Trimming removed 7 bases at V and 4 bases at J, with 11 bases between. The CDR3 is made up of 12 amino acids. The table came from immunoSEQ multiplex PCR; TCRdb's copy has only in-frame clones and leaves some out. The sample consists of 65,000 to 80,000 clones, about 97% of them appearing once. The sequenced sample consisted of T cells isolated from PBMCs. The chain is built from TRBV5-1 and TRBJ1-1; D is perhaps TRBD1 (5 bases). The sequence was obtained from a human donor in good health. CDR3 region: CASRIGVTEAFF. CDR3 bases: TGCGCCAGCCGTATAGGGGTCACTGAAGCTTTCTTT.